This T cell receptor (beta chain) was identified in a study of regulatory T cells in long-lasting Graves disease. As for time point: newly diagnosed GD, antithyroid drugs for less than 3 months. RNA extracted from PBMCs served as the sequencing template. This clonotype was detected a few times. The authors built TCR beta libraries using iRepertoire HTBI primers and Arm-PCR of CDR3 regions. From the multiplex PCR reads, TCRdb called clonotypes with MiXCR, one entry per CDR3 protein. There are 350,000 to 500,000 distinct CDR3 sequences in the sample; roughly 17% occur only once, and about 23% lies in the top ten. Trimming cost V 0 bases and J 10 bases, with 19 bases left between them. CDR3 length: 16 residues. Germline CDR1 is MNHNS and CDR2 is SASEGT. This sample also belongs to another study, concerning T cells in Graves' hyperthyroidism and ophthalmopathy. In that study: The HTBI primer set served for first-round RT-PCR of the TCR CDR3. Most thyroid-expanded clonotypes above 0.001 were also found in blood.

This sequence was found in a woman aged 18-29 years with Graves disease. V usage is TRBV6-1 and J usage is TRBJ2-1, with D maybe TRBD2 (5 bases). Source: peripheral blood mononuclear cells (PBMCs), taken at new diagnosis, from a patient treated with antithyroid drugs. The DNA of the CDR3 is TGTGCCAGCAGTGAAGCGGGTCAGGAAAGACTATCCGAGCAGTTCTTC. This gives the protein CASSEAGQERLSEQFF.